This section outlines one T cell receptor beta chain sequence together with its context. As yet, its antigen is unknown. With 10 bases clipped from V and 0 bases from J, the junction kept 6 bases outside the gene matches. The CDR3 contains 13 residues. Germline CDR1 is MNHEY and CDR2 is SMNVEV (reference sequence). The data are from a study of CD4 T cells in relation to SARS-CoV-2 and coronaviruses. Study summary: TCR beta CDR3s were sequenced after 10-day antigen culture of PBMCs.

Study-wide results and limits: No crossreactivity against non-spike viral proteins was tested here.

Method: immunoSEQ multiplex PCR; TCRdb's copy keeps in-frame clones and lacks some. The top ten hold over 8% of the sample, which has about 16,000 clones, about 80% seen once. CD4+ T cells from unexposed donors were obtained before the COVID-19 pandemic (2011-2018). Isolation of CD4+ T cells took place after around 11 days in culture. As cell numbers allowed, unexposed-donor CD4+ T cells faced SARS-CoV-2 S/N and four cold-coronavirus spikes. Fresh IL-2 medium replaced half the medium on days 3 and 7. Sequenced material: CD4+ T cells from PBMCs, cultured in vitro. The rearrangement joins TRBV27 to TRBJ2-7, with 7 bases matching TRBD1. The TCR comes from a human donor in good health. DNA of the CDR3: TGTGCCAACCCAAGACAGGGCTCCTACGAGCAGTACTTC. The encoded protein is CANPRQGSYEQYF.